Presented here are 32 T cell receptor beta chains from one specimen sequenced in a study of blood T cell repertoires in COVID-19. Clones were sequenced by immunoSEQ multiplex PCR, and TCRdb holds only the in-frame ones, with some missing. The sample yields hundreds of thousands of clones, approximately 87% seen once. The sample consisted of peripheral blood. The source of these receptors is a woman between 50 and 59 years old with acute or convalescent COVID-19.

CDR3 DNA sequence: TGTGCCAGCAATGCGGGAGCTAACGGGGAGCTGTTTTTT. This codes for CASNAGANGELFF. The chain recombines TRBV2 with TRBJ2-2; TRBD2 matches 7 bases. Germline CDR1 and CDR2: SNHLY and FYNNEI. With V trimmed by 7 bases and J by 7 bases, 6 bases remained unmatched. The CDR3 is 13 residues long.

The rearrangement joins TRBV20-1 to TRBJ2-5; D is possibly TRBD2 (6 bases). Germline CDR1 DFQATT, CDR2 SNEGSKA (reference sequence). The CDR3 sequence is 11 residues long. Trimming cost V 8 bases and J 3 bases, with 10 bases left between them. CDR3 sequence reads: CSLIAEETQYF. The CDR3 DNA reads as TGCAGTCTAATAGCGGAAGAGACCCAGTACTTC.

In DNA form, the CDR3 reads TGTGCCAGCAGCCAGACAGGGGGCAATCAGCCCCAGCATTTT. Protein sequence: CASSQTGGNQPQHF. This chain connects TRBV3-1 (or the pseudogene TRBV3-2) to TRBJ1-5, with 8 positions matching TRBD1. V was clipped by 3 bases and J by 2 bases; unmatched bases: 0. Germline V CDR1 and CDR2: LGHDT, YNNKEL (reference sequence). This CDR3 has 14 amino acids.

This chain's CDR3 is CASSIGQGAYEQYF. Here the CDR3 DNA reads TGCGCCAGCAGCATCGGACAGGGGGCCTACGAGCAGTACTTC. The chain has TRBV4-1 and TRBJ2-7; TRBD1 aligns across 10 bases. CDR3 length: 14 amino acids. Germline V CDR1 and CDR2: MGHRA, YSYEKL. J was trimmed by 2 bases and V by 5 bases; bases with no gene match: 3.

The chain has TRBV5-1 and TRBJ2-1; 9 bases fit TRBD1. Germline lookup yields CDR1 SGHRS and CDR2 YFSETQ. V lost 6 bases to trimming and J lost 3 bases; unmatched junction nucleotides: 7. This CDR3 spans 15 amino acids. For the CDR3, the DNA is TGCGCCAGCACCACCACAGGGGGCGGCTACAATGAGCAGTTCTTC. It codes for CASTTTGGGYNEQFF.

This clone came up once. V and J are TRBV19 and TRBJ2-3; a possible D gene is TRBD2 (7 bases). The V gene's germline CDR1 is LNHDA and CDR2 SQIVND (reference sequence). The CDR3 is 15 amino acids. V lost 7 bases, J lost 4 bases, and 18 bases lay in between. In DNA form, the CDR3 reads TGTGCCAGTACCCCAGGGAGGGGGATTCCAGATACGCAGTATTTT. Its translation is CASTPGRGIPDTQYF.

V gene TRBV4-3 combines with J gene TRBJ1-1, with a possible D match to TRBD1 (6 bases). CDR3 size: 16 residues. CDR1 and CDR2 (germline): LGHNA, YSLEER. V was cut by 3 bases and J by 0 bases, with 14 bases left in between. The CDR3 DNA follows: TGCGCCAGCAGCCACTCTGGGGGCCCTCTGAACACTGAAGCTTTCTTT. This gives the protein CASSHSGGPLNTEAFF.

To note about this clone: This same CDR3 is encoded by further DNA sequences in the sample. CDR3 protein: CASSFQMNTEAFF. DNA for the CDR3: TGTGCCAGCAGTTTCCAGATGAACACTGAAGCTTTCTTT. The V gene is TRBV12-3 or TRBV12-4, the J gene TRBJ1-1; no firm D call. V was clipped by 3 bases and J by 0 bases, with 5 bases between them. This CDR3 region has 13 residues.

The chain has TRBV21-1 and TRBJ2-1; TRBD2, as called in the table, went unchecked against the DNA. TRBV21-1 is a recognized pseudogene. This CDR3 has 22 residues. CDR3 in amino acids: CASSFLGAPGTSGGSPADEQFF. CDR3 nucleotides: TGTGCCAGCAGCTTTCTAGGGGCCCCCGGGACTAGCGGGGGGTCTCCTGCGGATGAGCAGTTCTTC.

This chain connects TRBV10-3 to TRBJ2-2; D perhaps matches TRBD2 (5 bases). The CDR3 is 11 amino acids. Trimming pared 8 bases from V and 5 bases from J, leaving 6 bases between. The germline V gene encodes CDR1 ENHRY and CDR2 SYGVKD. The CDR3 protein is CAIAGTGELFF. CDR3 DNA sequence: TGTGCCATCGCGGGTACCGGGGAGCTGTTTTTT.

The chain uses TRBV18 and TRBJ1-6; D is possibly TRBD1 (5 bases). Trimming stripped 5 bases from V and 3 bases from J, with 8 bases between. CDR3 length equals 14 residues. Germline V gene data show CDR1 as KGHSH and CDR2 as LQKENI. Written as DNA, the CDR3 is TGTGCCAGCTCAGTAGACAGCTATAATTCACCCCTCCACTTT. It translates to CASSVDSYNSPLHF.

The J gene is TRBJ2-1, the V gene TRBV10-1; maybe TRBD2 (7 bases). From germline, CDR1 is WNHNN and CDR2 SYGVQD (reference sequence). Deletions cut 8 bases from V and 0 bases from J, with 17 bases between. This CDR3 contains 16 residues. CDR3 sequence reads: CASPPGGGPSYNEQFF. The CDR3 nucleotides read TGCGCCAGCCCTCCCGGCGGGGGCCCCTCCTACAATGAGCAGTTCTTC.

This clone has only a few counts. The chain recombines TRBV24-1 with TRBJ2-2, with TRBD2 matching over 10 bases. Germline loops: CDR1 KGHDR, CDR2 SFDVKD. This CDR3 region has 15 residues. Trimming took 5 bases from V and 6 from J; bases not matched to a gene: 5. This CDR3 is CATSGSGRASGELFF. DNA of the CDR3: TGTGCCACCAGTGGCAGCGGGAGGGCCTCCGGGGAGCTGTTTTTT.

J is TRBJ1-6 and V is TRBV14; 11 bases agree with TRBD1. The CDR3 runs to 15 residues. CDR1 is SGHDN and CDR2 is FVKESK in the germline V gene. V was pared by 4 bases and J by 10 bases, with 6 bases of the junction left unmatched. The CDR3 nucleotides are TGTGCCAGCAGCCGAAGCGGGACAGGGGGATCACCCCTCCACTTT. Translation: CASSRSGTGGSPLHF.

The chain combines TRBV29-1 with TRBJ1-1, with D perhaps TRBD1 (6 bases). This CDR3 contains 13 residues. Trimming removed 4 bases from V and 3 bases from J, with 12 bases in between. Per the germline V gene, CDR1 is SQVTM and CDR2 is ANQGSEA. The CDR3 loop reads CSVASTGYTEAFF. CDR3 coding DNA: TGCAGCGTTGCCTCGACAGGATACACTGAAGCTTTCTTT.

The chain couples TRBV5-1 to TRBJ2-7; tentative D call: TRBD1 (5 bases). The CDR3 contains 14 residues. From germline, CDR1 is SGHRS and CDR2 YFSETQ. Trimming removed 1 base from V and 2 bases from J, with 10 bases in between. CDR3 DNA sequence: TGCGCCAGCAGCTTGTCCAGGGCTACCTACGAGCAGTACTTC. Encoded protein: CASSLSRATYEQYF.

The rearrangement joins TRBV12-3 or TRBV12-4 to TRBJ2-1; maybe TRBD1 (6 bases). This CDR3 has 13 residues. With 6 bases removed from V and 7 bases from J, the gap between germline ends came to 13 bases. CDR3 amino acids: CASSPDSWNEQFF. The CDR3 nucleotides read TGTGCCAGCAGCCCGGACAGTTGGAATGAGCAGTTCTTC.

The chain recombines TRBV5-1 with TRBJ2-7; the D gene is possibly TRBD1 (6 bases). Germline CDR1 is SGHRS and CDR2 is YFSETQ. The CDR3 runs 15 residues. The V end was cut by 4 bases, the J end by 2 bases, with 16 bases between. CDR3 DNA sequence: TGCGCCAGCAGCCCCCTCCAGGGGCCCACCTACGAGCAGTACTTC. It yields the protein CASSPLQGPTYEQYF.

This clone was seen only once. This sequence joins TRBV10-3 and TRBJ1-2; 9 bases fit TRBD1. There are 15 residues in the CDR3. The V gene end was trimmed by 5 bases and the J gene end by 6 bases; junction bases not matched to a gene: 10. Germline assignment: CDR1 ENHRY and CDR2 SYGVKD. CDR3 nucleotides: TGTGCCATCAGTAGGACAGGGGCCTGGAAGGATGGCTACACCTTC. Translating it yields CAISRTGAWKDGYTF.

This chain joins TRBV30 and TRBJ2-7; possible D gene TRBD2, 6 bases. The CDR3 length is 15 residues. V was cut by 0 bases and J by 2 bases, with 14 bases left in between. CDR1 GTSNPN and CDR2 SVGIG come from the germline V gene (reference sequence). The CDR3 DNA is TGTGCCTGGAGTGTACCAGGACTAAGACCCTACGAGCAGTACTTC. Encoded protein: CAWSVPGLRPYEQYF. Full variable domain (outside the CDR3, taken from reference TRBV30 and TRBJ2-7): SQTIHQWPATLVQPVGSPLSLECTVEGTSNPNLYWYRQAAGRGLQLLFYSVGIGQISSEVPQNLSASRPQDRQFILSSKKLLLSDSGFYLCAWSVPGLRPYEQYFGPGTRLTVT.

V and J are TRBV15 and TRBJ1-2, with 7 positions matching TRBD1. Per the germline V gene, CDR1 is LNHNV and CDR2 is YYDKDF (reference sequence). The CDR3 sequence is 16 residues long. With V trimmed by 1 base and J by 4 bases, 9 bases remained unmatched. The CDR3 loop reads CATSRGTGPMGYGYTF. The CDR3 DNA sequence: TGTGCCACCAGCAGAGGGACAGGTCCTATGGGCTATGGCTACACCTTC.

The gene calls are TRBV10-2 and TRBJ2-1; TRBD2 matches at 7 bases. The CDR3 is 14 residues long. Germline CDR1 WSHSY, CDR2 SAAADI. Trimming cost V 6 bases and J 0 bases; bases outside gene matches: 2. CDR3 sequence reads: CASSGRSSYNEQFF. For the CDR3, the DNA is TGCGCCAGCAGCGGGAGGAGCTCCTACAATGAGCAGTTCTTC.

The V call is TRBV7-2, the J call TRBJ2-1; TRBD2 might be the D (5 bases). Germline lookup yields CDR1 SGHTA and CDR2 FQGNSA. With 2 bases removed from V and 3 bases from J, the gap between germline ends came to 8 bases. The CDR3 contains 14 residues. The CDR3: CASSLPGLYNEQFF. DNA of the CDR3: TGTGCCAGCAGCTTACCCGGACTCTACAATGAGCAGTTCTTC.

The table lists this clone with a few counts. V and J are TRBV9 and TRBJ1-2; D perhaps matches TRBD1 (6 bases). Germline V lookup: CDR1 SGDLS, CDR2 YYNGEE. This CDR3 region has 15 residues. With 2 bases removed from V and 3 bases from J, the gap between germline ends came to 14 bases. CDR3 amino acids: CASSVGGRSDYGYTF. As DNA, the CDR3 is TGTGCCAGCAGCGTGGGGGGGCGTAGTGACTATGGCTACACCTTC.

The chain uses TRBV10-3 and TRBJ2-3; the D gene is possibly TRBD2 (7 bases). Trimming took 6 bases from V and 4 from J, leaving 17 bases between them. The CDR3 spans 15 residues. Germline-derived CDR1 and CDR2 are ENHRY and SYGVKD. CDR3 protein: CAIRPRLGGADTQYF. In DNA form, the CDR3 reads TGTGCCATCAGGCCCCGACTAGGGGGGGCAGATACGCAGTATTTT.

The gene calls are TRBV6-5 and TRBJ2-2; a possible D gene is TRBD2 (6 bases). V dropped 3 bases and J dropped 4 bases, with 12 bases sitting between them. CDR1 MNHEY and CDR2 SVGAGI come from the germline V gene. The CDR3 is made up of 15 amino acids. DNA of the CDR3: TGTGCCAGCAGTTATTCCAGGGACTCCACCGGGGAGCTGTTTTTT. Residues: CASSYSRDSTGELFF.

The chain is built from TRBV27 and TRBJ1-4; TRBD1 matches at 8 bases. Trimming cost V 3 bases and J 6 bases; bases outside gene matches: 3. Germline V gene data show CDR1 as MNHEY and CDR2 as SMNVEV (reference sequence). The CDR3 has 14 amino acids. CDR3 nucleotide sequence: TGTGCCAGCAGTTTGGTGACAGGGGATGAAAAACTGTTTTTT. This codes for CASSLVTGDEKLFF.

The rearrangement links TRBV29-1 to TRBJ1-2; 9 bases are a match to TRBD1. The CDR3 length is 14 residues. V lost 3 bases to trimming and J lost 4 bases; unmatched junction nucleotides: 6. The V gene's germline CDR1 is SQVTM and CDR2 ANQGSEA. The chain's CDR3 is CSVDGTGKTYGYTF. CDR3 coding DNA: TGCAGCGTTGATGGGACAGGGAAAACCTATGGCTACACCTTC.

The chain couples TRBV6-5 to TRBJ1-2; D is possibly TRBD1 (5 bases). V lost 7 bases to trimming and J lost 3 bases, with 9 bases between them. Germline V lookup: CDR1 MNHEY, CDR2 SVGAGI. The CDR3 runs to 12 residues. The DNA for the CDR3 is TGTGCCAGCAAAGACAGCTACTATGGCTACACCTTC. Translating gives CASKDSYYGYTF.

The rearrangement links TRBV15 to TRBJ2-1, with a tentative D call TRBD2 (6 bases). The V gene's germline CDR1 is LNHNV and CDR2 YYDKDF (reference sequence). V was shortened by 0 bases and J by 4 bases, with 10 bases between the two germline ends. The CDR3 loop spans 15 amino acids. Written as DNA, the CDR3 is TGTGCCACCAGCAGAGAGGCGGGGATATACAATGAGCAGTTCTTC. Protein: CATSREAGIYNEQFF.

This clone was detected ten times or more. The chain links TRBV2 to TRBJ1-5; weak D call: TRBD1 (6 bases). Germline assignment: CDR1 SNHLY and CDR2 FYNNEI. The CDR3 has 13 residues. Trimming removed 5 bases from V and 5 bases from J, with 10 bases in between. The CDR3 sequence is CASSQDSYQPQHF. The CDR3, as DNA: TGTGCCAGCAGTCAGGACAGTTATCAGCCCCAGCATTTT.

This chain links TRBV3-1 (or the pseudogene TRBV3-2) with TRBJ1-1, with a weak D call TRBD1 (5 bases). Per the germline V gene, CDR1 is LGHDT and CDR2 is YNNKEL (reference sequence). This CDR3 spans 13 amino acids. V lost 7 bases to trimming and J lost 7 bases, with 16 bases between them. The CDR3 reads CASTPGRVSEAFF. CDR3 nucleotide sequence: TGTGCCAGCACCCCAGGCAGGGTTAGTGAAGCTTTCTTT.